The entry that follows covers one T cell receptor beta chain sequence. Its target is unknown. V lost 3 bases to trimming and J lost 4 bases, with 10 bases between them. From germline, CDR1 is KGHSH and CDR2 LQKENI. The CDR3 is 14 residues long. The data are from a study of beta chain features in type 1 diabetes. cDNA synthesis used the whole RNA isolate, giving expressed TCRB sequences. TCRdb's table, derived via immunoSEQ multiplex PCR, lists solely in-frame clones and lacks some. The sample carries about 44,000 clones, over 60% recorded once. Study-level results: Across all four CD4+ subsets, people with type 1 diabetes showed modestly shorter TCRB CDR3s. PCR might pick shorter templates more often, in the same way for patients and controls.

The sequence came from a woman aged 18 to 35 with type 1 diabetes. The chain recombines TRBV18 with TRBJ1-5; D gene ambiguous. The specimen sequenced was Tregs from blood. The CDR3 sequence: CASSPGHFNQPQHF. CDR3 nucleotides: TGTGCCAGCTCACCGGGCCATTTTAATCAGCCCCAGCATTTT. Full variable domain (outside the CDR3, taken from reference TRBV18 and TRBJ1-5): NAGVMQNPRHLVRRRGQEARLRCSPMKGHSHVYWYRQLPEEGLKFMVYLQKENIIDESGMPKERFSAEFPKEGPSILRIQQVVRGDSAAYFCASSPGHFNQPQHFGDGTRLSIL.